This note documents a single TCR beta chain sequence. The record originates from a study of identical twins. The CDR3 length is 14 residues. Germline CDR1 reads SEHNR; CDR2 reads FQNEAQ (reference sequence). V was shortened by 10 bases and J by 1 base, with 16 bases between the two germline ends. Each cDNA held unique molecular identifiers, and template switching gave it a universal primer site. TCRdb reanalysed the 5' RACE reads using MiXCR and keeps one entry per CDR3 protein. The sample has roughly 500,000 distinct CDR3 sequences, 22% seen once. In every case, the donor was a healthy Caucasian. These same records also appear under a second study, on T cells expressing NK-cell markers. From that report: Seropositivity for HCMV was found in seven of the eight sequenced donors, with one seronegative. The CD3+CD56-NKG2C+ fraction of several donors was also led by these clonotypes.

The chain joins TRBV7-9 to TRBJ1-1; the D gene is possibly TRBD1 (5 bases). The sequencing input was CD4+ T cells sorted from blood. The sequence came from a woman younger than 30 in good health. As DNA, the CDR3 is TGTGCCACCGCAAGGGACGGGGAGAACACTGAAGCTTTCTTT. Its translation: CATARDGENTEAFF.